This T cell receptor beta chain came from a study of Ad26.COV2.S vaccination and SARS-CoV-2 variants (dated by TCRdb to about 2021). Background on the whole study: Donors in the vaccine arm were drawn from COV1001, a multicentre, randomized, double-blind, placebo-controlled phase I-IIa trial testing Ad26.COV2.S in healthy adults. A total of roughly 30 samples were included in the TCR-sequenced set, comprising about 20 Ad26.COV2.S vaccine recipients, 5 placebo recipients and 8 SARS-CoV-2 convalescent individuals. Investigators did not know the trial group allocation while performing experiments and assessing outcomes. Sequencing of the TCRbeta repertoire served to evaluate the specificity and breadth of SARS-CoV-2-reactive T cell receptors following Ad26.COV2.S vaccination. Trial participants were randomized into five groups of five: low-dose or high-dose Ad26.COV2.S given once or twice, or placebo on both occasions. Ad26.COV2.S was administered intramuscularly at 5 x 10^10 or 1 x 10^11 viral particles, either as a single shot or as two shots given 56 days apart. Broad study findings and their caveats: After vaccination, substantial breadth of spike-specific CD8+ and CD4+ T cell responses was reported. Vaccine and placebo recipients had similar non-spike TCR breadth, a finding consistent with the vaccine containing only spike. The study was not powered for comparison of responses between vaccine doses or regimens. Ad26.COV2.S recipients had higher spike-specific TCR breadth than placebo recipients (P = 0.0014). The authors noted that total T cell responses may have been underestimated by the TCR breadth and depth analyses.

TCRbeta CDR3 regions were sequenced with the immunoSEQ Assay. After extraction, genomic DNA underwent amplification by bias-controlled multiplex PCR, followed by high-throughput sequencing. On the study's bioinformatics: To quantify the absolute abundance of every unique TCRbeta CDR3 region, sequences were collapsed and filtered. T cell fraction was estimated by normalizing TCRbeta template counts to usable DNA, with usable DNA measured through amplification of reference genes found in all nucleated cells. Repertoire TCRs were annotated as SARS-CoV-2-specific by exact matching of V gene, CDR3 amino acid sequence and J gene to a known reactive TCR set. The reference SARS-CoV-2 TCR set came from MIRA and was filtered for enrichment in COVID-19-positive ImmuneCODE repertoires, removing public or cross-reactive TCRs. Drawing on the MIRA antigens, annotated TCRs were analysed further at the level of specific ORF or position within ORF. Breadth was defined as the number of annotated unique rearrangements divided by the total number of unique productive rearrangements, and depth was defined as the summed frequency of the annotated unique rearrangements. Two-sided Wilcoxon rank-sum tests were used to compare TCR breadth between groups. The immuneACCESS repertoire file appears here via TCRdb, limited to in-frame rearrangements. These files lack a portion of the clones; in checked studies, under half of the deficit traces to unresolved V genes, and the cause of the others is not known. Clone size and the V and J calls come from that table; the DNA yielded D and trimming. The sample has about half a million clones on record, about 88% of them singletons. 1.7% of the sample is in the top ten clones.

The sample's treatment or condition, from its label and the paper: about 20 received Ad26.COV2.S at low or high dose, single or two shots; about 5 received placebo; per-sample allocation not given. For vaccine and placebo recipients, repertoires were sequenced using samples collected on day 63 after the first injection. In Cohort 1b, some 25 adults aged 18-55 years were enrolled at a single site in Boston, USA, between 29 July and 7 August 2020. Ad26.COV2.S consisted of a replication-incompetent adenovirus type 26 vector by which a prefusion-stabilized SARS-CoV-2 spike protein from the original Wuhan strain was expressed. Details on this clone: The antigen it recognizes is unknown. No per-base quality is available; no much larger clone lies one base away.

This specimen consisted of peripheral blood, obtained in a trial of Ad26.COV2.S vaccine versus placebo. The clonotype was recovered from a person between 18 and 65 years old who received the Ad26.COV2.S COVID-19 vaccine or a placebo.

Read as DNA, the sequence is TGTGCCAGCAGCCAAGCTCCGATCACCGGGACAGGGGGCGCTGGGGCCAACGTCCTGACTTTC. The encoded protein is CASSQAPITGTGGAGANVLTF. The receptor chain draws on TRBV4-2 and TRBJ2-6, with 12 bases in between that match TRBD1. From the cysteine up to the phenylalanine, the CDR3 has a length of 21 residues. The CDR3 DNA has 63 bases and is translated from base 1. Compared with germline, V lacks 1 base and J lacks 2 bases; bases without a gene match: 12. CDR1 and CDR2 are drawn from the germline V gene: LGHNA, YNFKEQ.